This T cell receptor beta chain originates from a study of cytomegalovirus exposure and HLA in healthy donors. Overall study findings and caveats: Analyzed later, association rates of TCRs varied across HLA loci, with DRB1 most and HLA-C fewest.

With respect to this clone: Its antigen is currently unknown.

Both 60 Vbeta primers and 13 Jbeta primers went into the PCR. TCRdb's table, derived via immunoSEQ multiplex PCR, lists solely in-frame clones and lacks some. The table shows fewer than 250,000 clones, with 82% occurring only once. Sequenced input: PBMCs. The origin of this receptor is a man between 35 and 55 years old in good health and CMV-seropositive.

The CDR3 sequence: CASSQGRLTVTTQYF. The CDR3, as DNA: TGCGCCAGCAGCCAAGGAAGGCTGACAGTAACGACCCAGTACTTC. The rearrangement uses TRBV4-1 and TRBJ2-5; possibly TRBD1 for D (5 bases). Trimming removed 1 base at V and 7 bases at J, with 16 bases between. CDR1 and CDR2 (germline): MGHRA, YSYEKL. This CDR3 is 15 amino acids long.